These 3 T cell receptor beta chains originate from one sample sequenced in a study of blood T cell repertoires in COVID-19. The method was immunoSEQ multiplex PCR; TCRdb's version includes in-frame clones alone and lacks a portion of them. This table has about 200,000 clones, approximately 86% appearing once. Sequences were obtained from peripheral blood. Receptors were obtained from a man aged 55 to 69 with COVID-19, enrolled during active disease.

CDR3 sequence: CASSSRTANTEAFF. Written as DNA, the CDR3 is TGTGCCAGCAGTTCACGGACAGCGAACACTGAAGCTTTCTTT. The rearrangement uses TRBV6-5 and TRBJ1-1, with D perhaps TRBD1 (6 bases). The CDR3 contains 14 residues. Trimming left V 4 bases short and J 1 base short, with 10 bases between. Germline V gives CDR1 MNHEY, CDR2 SVGAGI.

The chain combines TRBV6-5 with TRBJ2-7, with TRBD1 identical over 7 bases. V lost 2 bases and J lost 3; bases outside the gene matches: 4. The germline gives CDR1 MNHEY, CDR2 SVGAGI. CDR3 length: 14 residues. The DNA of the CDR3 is TGTGCCAGCAGTTACGGCGACAGGGACTACGAGCAGTACTTC. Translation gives CASSYGDRDYEQYF.

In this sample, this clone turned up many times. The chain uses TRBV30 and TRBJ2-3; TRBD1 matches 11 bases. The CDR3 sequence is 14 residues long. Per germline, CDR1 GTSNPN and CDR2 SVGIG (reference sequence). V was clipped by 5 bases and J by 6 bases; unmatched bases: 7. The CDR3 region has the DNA TGTGCCTGGTCTCCGGGACAGGGGGTTGATACGCAGTATTTT. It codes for CAWSPGQGVDTQYF. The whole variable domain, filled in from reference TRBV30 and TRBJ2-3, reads SQTIHQWPATLVQPVGSPLSLECTVEGTSNPNLYWYRQAAGRGLQLLFYSVGIGQISSEVPQNLSASRPQDRQFILSSKKLLLSDSGFYLCAWSPGQGVDTQYFGPGTRLTVL.